The text below deals with one T cell receptor beta chain. Antigen specificity is unknown. Other nucleotide sequences from this sample produce the same CDR3. This record belongs to a study of shared clonotypes between healthy human individuals. In the study overall: Three plates each covered CD4 naive and memory; CD8 naive two, CD8 memory one.

General study points: Researchers sampled only blood; tissue repertoires likely differ. Owing to a small donor count, the genetic and exposure-history diversity represented was limited. A reduction in generation probabilities was seen for non-shared clonotypes relative to those shared by all four donors.

V shed 5 bases and J shed 1 base, with 9 bases lying between them. CDR1 SGHTA and CDR2 FQGTGA come from the germline V gene. CDR3 length equals 13 residues. Naive-designated CD8 cells lacked CD45RO, were positively enriched for CCR7, and omitted terminally differentiated effector memory CD45RA+ cells. Sequencing used immunoSEQ multiplex PCR; TCRdb keeps in-frame clones, though not all of them. The table lists hundreds of thousands of clones, nearly 95% of them singletons, with about 24% in the top ten. Material for sequencing was naive CD8+ T cells sorted from blood. This clonotype was obtained from a man aged 25-40 years in good health. The chain carries TRBV7-3 and TRBJ2-7; D is perhaps TRBD1 (6 bases). The CDR3 region has the DNA TGTGCCAGCAGCCCCGGGACATCCTACGAGCAGTACTTC. It codes for CASSPGTSYEQYF.